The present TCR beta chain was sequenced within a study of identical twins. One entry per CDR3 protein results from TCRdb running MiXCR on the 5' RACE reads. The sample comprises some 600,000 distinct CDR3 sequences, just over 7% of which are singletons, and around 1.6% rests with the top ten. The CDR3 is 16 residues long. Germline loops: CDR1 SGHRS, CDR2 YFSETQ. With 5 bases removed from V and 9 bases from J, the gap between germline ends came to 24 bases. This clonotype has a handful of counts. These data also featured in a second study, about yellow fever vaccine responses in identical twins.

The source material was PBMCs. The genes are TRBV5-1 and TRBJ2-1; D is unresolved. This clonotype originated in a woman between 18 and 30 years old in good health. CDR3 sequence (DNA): TGCGCCAGCAGGCAACCGGGCTTGGTCCTGAATGGTGAGCAGTTCTTC. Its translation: CASRQPGLVLNGEQFF. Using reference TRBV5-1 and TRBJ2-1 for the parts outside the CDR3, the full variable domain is KAGVTQTPRYLIKTRGQQVTLSCSPISGHRSVSWYQQTPGQGLQFLFEYFSETQRNKGNFPGRFSGRQFSNSRSEMNVSTLELGDSALYLCASRQPGLVLNGEQFFGPGTRLTVL.